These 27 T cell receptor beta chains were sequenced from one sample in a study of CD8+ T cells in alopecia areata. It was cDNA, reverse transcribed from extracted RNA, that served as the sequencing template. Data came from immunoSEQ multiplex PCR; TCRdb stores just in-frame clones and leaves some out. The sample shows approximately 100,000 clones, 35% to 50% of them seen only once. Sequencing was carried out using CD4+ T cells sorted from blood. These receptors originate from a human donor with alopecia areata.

The CDR3 is CAWSVRRLAVQFF. In nucleotides, the CDR3 is TGTGCCTGGAGTGTACGTCGACTAGCGGTGCAGTTCTTC. This chain connects TRBV30 to TRBJ2-1; 9 bases align to TRBD2. This CDR3 region has 13 residues. Germline trimming cut 0 bases from V and 12 bases from J; bases unmatched to any gene: 6. CDR1 and CDR2 from the germline V gene are GTSNPN and SVGIG (reference sequence).

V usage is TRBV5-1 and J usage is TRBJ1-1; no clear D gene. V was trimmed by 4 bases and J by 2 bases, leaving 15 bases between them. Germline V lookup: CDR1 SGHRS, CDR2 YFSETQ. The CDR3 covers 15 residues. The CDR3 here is CASSVDGAYNTEAFF. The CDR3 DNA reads TGCGCCAGCAGCGTGGACGGAGCTTATAACACTGAAGCTTTCTTT. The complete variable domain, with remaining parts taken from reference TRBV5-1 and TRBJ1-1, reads KAGVTQTPRYLIKTRGQQVTLSCSPISGHRSVSWYQQTPGQGLQFLFEYFSETQRNKGNFPGRFSGRQFSNSRSEMNVSTLELGDSALYLCASSVDGAYNTEAFFGQGTRLTVV.

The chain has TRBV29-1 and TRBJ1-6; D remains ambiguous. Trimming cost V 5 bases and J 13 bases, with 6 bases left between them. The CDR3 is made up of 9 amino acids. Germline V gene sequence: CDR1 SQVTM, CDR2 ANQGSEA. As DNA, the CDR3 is TGCAGCGTTTTCTGTCCCCTCCACTTT. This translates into CSVFCPLHF. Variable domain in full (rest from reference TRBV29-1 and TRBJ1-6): SAVISQKPSRDICQRGTSLTIQCQVDSQVTMMFWYRQQPGQSLTLIATANQGSEATYESGFVIDKFPISRPNLTFSTLTVSNMSPEDSSIYLCSVFCPLHFGNGTRLTVT.

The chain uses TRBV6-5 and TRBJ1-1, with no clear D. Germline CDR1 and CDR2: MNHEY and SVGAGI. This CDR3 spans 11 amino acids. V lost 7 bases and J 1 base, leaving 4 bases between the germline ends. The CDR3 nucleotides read TGTGCCAGCACTGGGAACACTGAAGCTTTCTTT. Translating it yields CASTGNTEAFF.

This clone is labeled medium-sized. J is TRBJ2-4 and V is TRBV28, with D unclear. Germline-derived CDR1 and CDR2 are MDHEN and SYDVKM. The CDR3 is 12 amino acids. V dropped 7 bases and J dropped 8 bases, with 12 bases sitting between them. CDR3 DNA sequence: TGTGCCAGCAACGTCCTTGGAGACATTCAGTACTTC. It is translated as CASNVLGDIQYF. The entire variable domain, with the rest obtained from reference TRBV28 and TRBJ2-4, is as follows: DVKVTQSSRYLVKRTGEKVFLECVQDMDHENMFWYRQDPGLGLRLIYFSYDVKMKEKGDIPEGYSVSREKKERFSLILESASTNQTSMYLCASNVLGDIQYFGAGTRLSVL.

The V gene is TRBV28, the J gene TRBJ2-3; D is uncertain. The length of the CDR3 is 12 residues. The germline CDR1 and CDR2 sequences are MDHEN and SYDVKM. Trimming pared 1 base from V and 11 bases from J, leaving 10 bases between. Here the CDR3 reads CASSLSRTGQYF. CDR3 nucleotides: TGTGCCAGCAGTTTATCACGGACGGGGCAGTATTTT.

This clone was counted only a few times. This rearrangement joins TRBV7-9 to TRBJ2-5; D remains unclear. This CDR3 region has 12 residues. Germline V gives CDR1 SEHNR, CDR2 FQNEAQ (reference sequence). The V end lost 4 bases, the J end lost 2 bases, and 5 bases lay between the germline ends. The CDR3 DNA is TGTGCCAGCAGCTGGCAGCAAGAGACCCAGTACTTC. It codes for CASSWQQETQYF.

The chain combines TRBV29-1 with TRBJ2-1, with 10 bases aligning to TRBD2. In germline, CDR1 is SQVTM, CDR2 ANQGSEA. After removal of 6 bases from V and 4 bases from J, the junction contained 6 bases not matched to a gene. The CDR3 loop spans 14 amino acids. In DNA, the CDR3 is TGCAGCGTACCCGGACTAGCGGTTTACAATGAGCAGTTCTTC. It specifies CSVPGLAVYNEQFF.

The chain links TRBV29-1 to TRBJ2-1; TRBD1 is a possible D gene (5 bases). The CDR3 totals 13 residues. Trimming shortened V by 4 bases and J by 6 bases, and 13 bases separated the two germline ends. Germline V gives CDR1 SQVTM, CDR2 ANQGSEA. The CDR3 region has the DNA TGCAGCGTTGGTAGGGGCCCTACCAATGAGCAGTTCTTC. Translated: CSVGRGPTNEQFF.

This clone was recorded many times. The CDR3 sequence: CASSKSRVADTQYF. The CDR3 DNA reads TGTGCCAGCAGTAAGAGCCGGGTGGCAGATACGCAGTATTTT. The rearrangement uses TRBV28 and TRBJ2-3; D is unresolved. The CDR3 sequence is 14 residues long. The germline V and J ends were trimmed by 5 bases and 4 bases, with 13 bases remaining between them. Germline V lookup: CDR1 MDHEN, CDR2 SYDVKM.

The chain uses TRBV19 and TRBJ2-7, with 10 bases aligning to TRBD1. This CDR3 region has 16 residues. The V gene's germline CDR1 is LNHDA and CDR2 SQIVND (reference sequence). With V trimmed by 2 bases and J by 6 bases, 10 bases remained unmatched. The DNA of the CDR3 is TGTGCCAGTAGTATATCGGCGGGACAGGGGAGAGGCGAGCAGTACTTC. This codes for CASSISAGQGRGEQYF.

CDR3 DNA sequence: TGTGCCAGCAGCTCGCCCGAGAGGGGCCCGAGATATGGCTACACCTTC. Translating it yields CASSSPERGPRYGYTF. V is TRBV7-9 and J is TRBJ1-2, with a tentative D call TRBD1 (5 bases). The CDR3 contains 16 residues. V lost 4 bases to trimming and J lost 5 bases, with 20 bases between them. The germline gives CDR1 SEHNR, CDR2 FQNEAQ (reference sequence).

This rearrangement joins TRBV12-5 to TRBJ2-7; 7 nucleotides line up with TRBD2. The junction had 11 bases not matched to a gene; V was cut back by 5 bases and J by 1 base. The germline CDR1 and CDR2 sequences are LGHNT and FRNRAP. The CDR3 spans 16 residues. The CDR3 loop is CASGAASGLPSYEQYF. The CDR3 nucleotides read TGTGCTAGTGGTGCCGCTAGCGGTCTTCCATCCTACGAGCAGTACTTC.

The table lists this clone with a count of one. The CDR3 sequence is CASSDPGEQFF. CDR3 DNA: TGTGCCAGCAGTGACCCTGGAGAGCAGTTCTTC. The V gene is TRBV2, the J gene TRBJ2-1; D is unresolved. Trimming removed 3 bases from V and 10 bases from J, with 7 bases in between. This CDR3 has 11 amino acids. CDR1 is SNHLY and CDR2 is FYNNEI in the germline V gene.

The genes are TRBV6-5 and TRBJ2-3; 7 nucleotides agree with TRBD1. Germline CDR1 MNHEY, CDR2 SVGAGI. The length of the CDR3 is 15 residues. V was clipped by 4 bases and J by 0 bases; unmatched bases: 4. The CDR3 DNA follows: TGTGCCAGCAGTTGGGGACAGCCAAGCACAGATACGCAGTATTTT. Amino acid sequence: CASSWGQPSTDTQYF.

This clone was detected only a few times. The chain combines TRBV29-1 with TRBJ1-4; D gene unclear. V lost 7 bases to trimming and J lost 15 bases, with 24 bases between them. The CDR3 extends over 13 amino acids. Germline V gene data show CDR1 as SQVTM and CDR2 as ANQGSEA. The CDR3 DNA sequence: TGCAGCGCCGGGGAGGCGGGCACGATTGGATTGTTTTTT. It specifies CSAGEAGTIGLFF.

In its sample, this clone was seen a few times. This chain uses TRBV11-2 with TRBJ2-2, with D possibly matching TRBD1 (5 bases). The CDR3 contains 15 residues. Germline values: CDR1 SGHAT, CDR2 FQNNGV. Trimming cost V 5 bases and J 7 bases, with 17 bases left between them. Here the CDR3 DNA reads TGTGCCAGCAGCACGGACATCTACTCTGACGGGGAGCTGTTTTTT. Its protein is CASSTDIYSDGELFF.

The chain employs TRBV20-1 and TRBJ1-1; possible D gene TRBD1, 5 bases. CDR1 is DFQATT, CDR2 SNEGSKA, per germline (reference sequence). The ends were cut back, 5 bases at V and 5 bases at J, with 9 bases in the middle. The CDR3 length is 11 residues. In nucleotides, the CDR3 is TGCAGTGCTTTTCCAGGGACTGAAGCTTTCTTT. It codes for CSAFPGTEAFF.

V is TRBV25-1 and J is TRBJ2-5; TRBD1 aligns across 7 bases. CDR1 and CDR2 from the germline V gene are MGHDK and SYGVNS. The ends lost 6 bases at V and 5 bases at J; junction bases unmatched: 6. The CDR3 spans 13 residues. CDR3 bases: TGTGCCAGCAGCCGGACAGGTGCTGAGACCCAGTACTTC. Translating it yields CASSRTGAETQYF.

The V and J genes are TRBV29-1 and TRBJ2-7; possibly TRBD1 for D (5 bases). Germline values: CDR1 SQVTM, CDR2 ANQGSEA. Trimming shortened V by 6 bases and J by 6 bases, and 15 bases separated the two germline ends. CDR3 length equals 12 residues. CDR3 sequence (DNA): TGCAGCGTCCGGACAAGTACTGCCGAGCAGTACTTC. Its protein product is CSVRTSTAEQYF.

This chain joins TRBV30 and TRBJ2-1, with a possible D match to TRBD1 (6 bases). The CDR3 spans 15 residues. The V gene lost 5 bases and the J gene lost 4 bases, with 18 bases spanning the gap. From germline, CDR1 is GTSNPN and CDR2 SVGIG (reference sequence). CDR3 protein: CAWGGGPQGYNEQFF. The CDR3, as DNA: TGTGCCTGGGGCGGAGGTCCCCAGGGGTACAATGAGCAGTTCTTC. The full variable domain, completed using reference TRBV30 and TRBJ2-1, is SQTIHQWPATLVQPVGSPLSLECTVEGTSNPNLYWYRQAAGRGLQLLFYSVGIGQISSEVPQNLSASRPQDRQFILSSKKLLLSDSGFYLCAWGGGPQGYNEQFFGPGTRLTVL.

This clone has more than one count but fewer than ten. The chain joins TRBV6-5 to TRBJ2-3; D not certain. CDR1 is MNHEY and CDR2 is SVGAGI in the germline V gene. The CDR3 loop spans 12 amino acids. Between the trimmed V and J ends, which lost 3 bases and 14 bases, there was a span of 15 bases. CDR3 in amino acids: CASSYNDGSRYF. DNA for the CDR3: TGTGCCAGCAGTTATAACGACGGTTCGAGGTATTTT.

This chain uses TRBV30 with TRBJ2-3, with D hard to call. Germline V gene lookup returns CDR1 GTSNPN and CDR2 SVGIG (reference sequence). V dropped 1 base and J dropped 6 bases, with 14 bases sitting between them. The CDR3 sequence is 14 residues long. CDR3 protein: CAWSARSVGDTQYF. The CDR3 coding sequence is TGTGCCTGGAGTGCCCGGAGCGTTGGGGATACGCAGTATTTT.

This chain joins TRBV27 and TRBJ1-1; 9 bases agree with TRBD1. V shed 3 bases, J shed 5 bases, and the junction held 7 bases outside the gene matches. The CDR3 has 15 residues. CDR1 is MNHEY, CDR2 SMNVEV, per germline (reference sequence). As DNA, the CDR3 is TGTGCCAGCAGTTTCCGCCGGGACAGGGTTACTGAAGCTTTCTTT. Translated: CASSFRRDRVTEAFF.

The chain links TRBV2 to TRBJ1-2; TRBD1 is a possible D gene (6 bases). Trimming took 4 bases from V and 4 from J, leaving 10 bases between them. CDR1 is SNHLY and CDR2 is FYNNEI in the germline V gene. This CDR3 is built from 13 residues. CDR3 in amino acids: CASSAGDTYGYTF. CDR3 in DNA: TGTGCCAGCAGTGCTGGGGACACCTATGGCTACACCTTC.

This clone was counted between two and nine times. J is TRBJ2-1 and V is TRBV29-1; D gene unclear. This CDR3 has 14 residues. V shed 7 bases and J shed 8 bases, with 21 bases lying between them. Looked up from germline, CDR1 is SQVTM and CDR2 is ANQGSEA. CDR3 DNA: TGCAGCGCCGAATGGACGCCCAATCAACATGAGCAGTTCTTC. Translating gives CSAEWTPNQHEQFF.

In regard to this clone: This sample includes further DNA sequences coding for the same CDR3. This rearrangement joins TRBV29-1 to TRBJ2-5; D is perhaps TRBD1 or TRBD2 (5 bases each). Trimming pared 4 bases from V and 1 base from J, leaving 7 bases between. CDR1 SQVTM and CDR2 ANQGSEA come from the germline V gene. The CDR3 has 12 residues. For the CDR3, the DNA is TGCAGCGTTGCCGGGACCCAAGAGACCCAGTACTTC. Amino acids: CSVAGTQETQYF.